This TCR beta chain was documented in a study of blood T cell repertoires in COVID-19. Study details: The United States, Italy and Spain provided the acute and convalescent COVID-19 samples. The analysed material was cDNA or gDNA that came from T cells, B-cell-depleted T cells, or PBMCs.

The CDR3 is 15 amino acids. The V gene's germline CDR1 is MNHEY and CDR2 SVGAGI. V dropped 5 bases and J dropped 2 bases, with 16 bases sitting between them. Per the study methods: Estimation of nucleated cell counts relied on the amplification of reference gene primers. The table came from immunoSEQ multiplex PCR; TCRdb's copy has only in-frame clones and leaves some out. The V and J calls and clone size are taken from that table; D and trimming were inferred from the DNA. The table shows around 68,000 clones, with roughly 84% occurring only once. The genes are TRBV6-5 and TRBJ2-7; D uncertain. The sample was peripheral blood. The receptor comes from a woman between 50 and 59 years old with acute or convalescent COVID-19. The CDR3, as DNA: TGTGCCAGCAGTCCCGGCGTACAGCTTACCTACGAGCAGTACTTC. Its protein is CASSPGVQLTYEQYF.